This TCR beta chain was recorded in a study of breast tumors, draining lymph nodes, adjacent tissues (dated by TCRdb to 2016 to 2017). Background for the entire study: TCR beta repertoires were compared across tumor, adjacent nontumor tissue and axillary lymph nodes obtained from breast cancer patients. The study aimed to assess the relationships and possible T-cell exchange between tumor, surrounding tissue and draining lymph node repertoires in human breast cancer.

V and J lose 8 bases and 9 bases, and a span of 23 bases separates them. Spanning cysteine to phenylalanine, the CDR3 consists of 15 amino acids. Only CDR3 DNA remains: 45 bases, in frame from the first base. From the germline V gene (reference sequence), CDR1 is MNHEY and CDR2 is SMNVEV. The study at large found these results: Tumor and nontumor tissue repertoires were found to be significantly more similar in luminal-like than in basal-like breast cancer. Rather than being directly demonstrated, the conclusion that tumor T cells originate in lymph nodes was presented as consistent with a hypothesis. Tumor T-cell repertoires showed less diversity than lymph node repertoires and more diversity than nontumor tissue repertoires, and tumor T-cell repertoires showed preferential V and J gene usage. The data were considered consistent with most tumor T cells being derived from the lymph node and subsequently expanding within tumor tissue.

The sequencer listed for this sample is Illumina HiSeq 2000. TCR beta chain libraries were generated through multiplex PCR amplification. High-throughput sequencing was used to analyze the amplified TCR beta chain products. TCRdb handled the public reads itself, with Q25 trimming in fastp and clone calling in MiXCR, and kept productive beta chains. Merged by CDR3 protein, the rows form single entries marked with the most common genes and DNA. The sample table holds fewer than 250,000 distinct CDR3 sequences, of which around 32% were seen once. The ten largest clonotypes hold approximately 1.4% of the sample. The axillary draining lymph nodes of breast cancer patients were the source of the lymph node samples. As regards this clonotype: Its antigen target is currently unknown. Nothing much larger sits one base from this clone, and base qualities are not available.

The sequence joins TRBV27 to TRBJ2-1, and TRBD2 may be the D gene, going by 6 matching bases. This TCR was sampled from a female donor with breast cancer. Some clones in this sample may be carry-over from other donors' samples. Sequenced sample: axillary lymph node tissue. In nucleotides, the sequence is TGTGCCAGCGGAAGACTAGATCATCTTACCGGTGAGCAGTTCTTC. Translated, it gives CASGRLDHLTGEQFF.